The next 17 T cell receptor beta chains were all read from a single sample in a study of technical replicates of blood from a few donors. Sequencing was performed with immunoSEQ multiplex PCR; in TCRdb, only in-frame clones are kept and a portion is missing. The sample contains 100,000 or so clones, around 96% of which appear only once. The sample consisted of T cells isolated from PBMCs. These receptors came from a human donor in good health.

The genes are TRBV6-4 and TRBJ1-1, with D possibly matching TRBD1 (5 bases). Between the trimmed V and J ends, which lost 4 bases and 3 bases, there was a span of 12 bases. Germline V gene data show CDR1 as MRHNA and CDR2 as SNTAGT. This CDR3 region has 14 residues. DNA of the CDR3: TGTGCCAGCAGTGCCCTGGGGGGGGACACTGAAGCTTTCTTT. It yields the protein CASSALGGDTEAFF.

The V gene is TRBV11-3, the J gene TRBJ2-1, with 8 bases that match TRBD1. The CDR3 is 15 residues long. J lost 4 bases, V lost 2 bases, and 4 bases had no gene match. Germline V gene data show CDR1 as SGHNT and CDR2 as YENEEA. CDR3 DNA sequence: TGTGCCAGCAGCTTAAGGACAGGGATTTACAATGAGCAGTTCTTC. This translates into CASSLRTGIYNEQFF. Supplemented by reference TRBV11-3 and TRBJ2-1, the full variable domain reads EAGVVQSPRYKIIEKKQPVAFWCNPISGHNTLYWYLQNLGQGPELLIRYENEEAVDDSQLPKDRFSAERLKGVDSTLKIQPAELGDSAVYLCASSLRTGIYNEQFFGPGTRLTVL.

This rearrangement joins TRBV6-5 to TRBJ2-3, with D uncertain. The CDR3 sequence is 13 residues long. V lost 4 bases to trimming and J lost 2 bases, with 7 bases between them. Germline-derived CDR1 and CDR2 are MNHEY and SVGAGI. CDR3 residues: CASSSPVTDTQYF. The CDR3 region has the DNA TGTGCCAGCAGTTCCCCCGTCACAGATACGCAGTATTTT.

The chain couples TRBV5-1 to TRBJ2-7, with 7 bases lining up with TRBD1. From germline, CDR1 is SGHRS and CDR2 YFSETQ. J was trimmed by 2 bases and V by 7 bases; bases with no gene match: 9. This CDR3 contains 14 residues. The DNA for the CDR3 is TGCGCCAGCCGGGGACAGATAACGACCTACGAGCAGTACTTC. Translated, it gives CASRGQITTYEQYF.

This chain connects TRBV5-1 to TRBJ2-3; 8 bases fit TRBD2. Germline V lookup: CDR1 SGHRS, CDR2 YFSETQ. Trimming took 10 bases from V and 0 from J; bases not matched to a gene: 16. CDR3 length: 17 residues. Written as DNA, the CDR3 is TGCGCCTTCCCGACCGGGGGGGAGATAAAAAGCACAGATACGCAGTATTTT. Protein sequence: CAFPTGGEIKSTDTQYF.

The V and J genes are TRBV25-1 and TRBJ2-7, with 7 bases lining up with TRBD1. V gave up 10 bases and J gave up 4 bases; unmatched junction bases: 7. Germline-derived CDR1 and CDR2 are MGHDK and SYGVNS. The CDR3 is 12 amino acids. The DNA for the CDR3 is TGTGCCACGGGACAGAGGGAATACGAGCAGTACTTC. Translated, it gives CATGQREYEQYF.

This clone was seen only once. The chain is built from TRBV6-4 and TRBJ2-2; D possibly corresponds to TRBD1 (6 bases). Germline CDR1 reads MRHNA; CDR2 reads SNTAGT. This CDR3 contains 12 residues. Trimming shortened V by 6 bases and J by 7 bases, and 9 bases separated the two germline ends. In DNA, the CDR3 is TGTGCCAGCAGCCAGGGGTTCGGGGAGCTGTTTTTT. Its protein product is CASSQGFGELFF.

The chain is built from TRBV4-1 and TRBJ1-1; D is ambiguous. Germline values: CDR1 MGHRA, CDR2 YSYEKL. The V gene lost 0 bases and the J gene lost 1 base, with 3 bases spanning the gap. The CDR3 spans 13 residues. CDR3 residues: CASSQDRNTEAFF. The CDR3 bases are TGCGCCAGCAGCCAAGACAGGAACACTGAAGCTTTCTTT.

The chain recombines TRBV5-1 with TRBJ1-4; 7 bases line up with TRBD1. The germline gives CDR1 SGHRS, CDR2 YFSETQ. V was clipped by 5 bases and J by 7 bases; unmatched bases: 14. The CDR3 is made up of 16 amino acids. The CDR3 bases are TGCGCCAGCAGTTTACCATCCGGACAGGTCGGTGAAAAACTGTTTTTT. It translates to CASSLPSGQVGEKLFF.

This chain uses TRBV5-5 with TRBJ2-7; 7 bases are shared with TRBD1. The CDR3 is 13 amino acids. Germline CDR1 reads SGHKS; CDR2 reads YYEKEE (reference sequence). The ends lost 2 bases at V and 6 bases at J; junction bases unmatched: 5. The CDR3 region has the DNA TGTGCCAGCAGCTTAGGGGGCCGGCTCGAGCAGTACTTC. Protein sequence: CASSLGGRLEQYF.

The chain employs TRBV28 and TRBJ1-1, with a weak D call TRBD1 (5 bases). CDR3 length equals 11 residues. Germline V gene data show CDR1 as MDHEN and CDR2 as SYDVKM. CDR3 sequence reads: CGAGKNTEAFF. The DNA of the CDR3 is TGTGGGGCAGGGAAGAACACTGAAGCTTTCTTT. Drawing the rest from reference TRBV28 and TRBJ1-1, the complete variable domain is DVKVTQSSRYLVKRTGEKVFLECVQDMDHENMFWYRQDPGLGLRLIYFSYDVKMKEKGDIPEGYSVSREKKERFSLILESASTNQTSMYLCGAGKNTEAFFGQGTRLTVV.

The chain joins TRBV7-8 to TRBJ2-4; D possibly corresponds to TRBD1 (5 bases). The germline V gene encodes CDR1 SGHVS and CDR2 FQNEAQ. This CDR3 region has 16 residues. Trimming took 4 bases from V and 4 from J, leaving 17 bases between them. Here the CDR3 reads CASSSPEGAVKNIQYF. The CDR3 DNA reads as TGTGCCAGCAGCTCGCCCGAAGGGGCTGTGAAAAACATTCAGTACTTC.

This sequence joins TRBV4-2 and TRBJ2-3, with TRBD2 identical over 10 bases. Germline V CDR1 and CDR2: LGHNA, YNFKEQ. The CDR3 extends over 16 amino acids. The V and J ends lost 4 bases and 3 bases, in that order; junction bases with no gene match: 7. DNA for the CDR3: TGTGCCAGCAGCCCCACTCGGACTAGCGGAACAGATACGCAGTATTTT. Amino acids: CASSPTRTSGTDTQYF.

The V and J genes are TRBV4-1 and TRBJ1-1; TRBD1 matches at 7 bases. J was trimmed by 0 bases and V by 3 bases; bases with no gene match: 4. There are 15 residues in the CDR3. CDR1 and CDR2 (germline): MGHRA, YSYEKL. The CDR3 sequence is CASSQGQTMNTEAFF. CDR3 bases: TGCGCCAGCAGCCAGGGACAGACTATGAACACTGAAGCTTTCTTT.

V and J are TRBV7-3 and TRBJ2-1; 9 nucleotides agree with TRBD1. The J segment lost 4 bases and the V segment lost 4 bases, leaving 5 bases of the junction unmatched. From germline, CDR1 is SGHTA and CDR2 FQGTGA. The CDR3 consists of 15 residues. The CDR3 spells CASSWGQGSYNEQFF. The CDR3, as DNA: TGTGCCAGCAGCTGGGGACAGGGTTCATACAATGAGCAGTTCTTC.

In its sample, this clone was seen once. This sequence joins TRBV5-1 and TRBJ2-5, with 7 nucleotides matching TRBD1. The J call may be incorrect, as the DNA end agrees better with TRBJ2-7. Germline CDR1 reads SGHRS; CDR2 reads YFSETQ. This CDR3 contains 14 residues. The CDR3 region has the DNA TGCGCCAGCAGCTTGGGGCGACAGGGCTACGAGCAGTACTTC. This codes for CASSLGRQGYEQYF.

V is TRBV11-3 and J is TRBJ2-1; D is ambiguous. V shed 1 base and J shed 9 bases, with 16 bases lying between them. Germline CDR1 is SGHNT and CDR2 is YENEEA. The CDR3 is 15 residues long. CDR3 protein: CASSLAVTVLSEQFF. CDR3 nucleotide sequence: TGTGCCAGCAGCTTAGCTGTAACAGTTCTAAGTGAGCAGTTCTTC.